This entry lists 17 T cell receptor beta chains sequenced from one sample in a study of glioma-infiltrating T cells after dendritic cell vaccination. TCRdb's copy holds only in-frame clones and misses some; the assay was immunoSEQ multiplex PCR. The table includes over 90,000 clones, approximately 81% detected once. Source: blood, taken before dendritic cell vaccination. The origin of the receptors is a human donor with glioblastoma.

The chain links TRBV19 to TRBJ1-4; D perhaps matches TRBD1 (5 bases). This CDR3 is built from 14 residues. With 7 bases removed from V and 3 bases from J, the gap between germline ends came to 12 bases. The V gene's germline CDR1 is LNHDA and CDR2 SQIVND (reference sequence). CDR3 region: CASIRRQPNEKLFF. DNA for the CDR3: TGTGCCAGTATACGGAGACAGCCTAATGAAAAACTGTTTTTT.

CDR3 amino acids: CSVSGVFNFPNTEAFF. The CDR3 DNA follows: TGCAGCGTTTCAGGGGTTTTTAATTTCCCTAACACTGAAGCTTTCTTT. The chain joins TRBV29-1 to TRBJ1-1; a possible D gene is TRBD1 (6 bases). The V gene's germline CDR1 is SQVTM and CDR2 ANQGSEA. The CDR3 sequence is 16 residues long. V was shortened by 5 bases and J by 2 bases, with 21 bases between the two germline ends.

The CDR3 sequence is CASRLSSGETQYF. The DNA for the CDR3 is TGCGCCAGCAGGCTCAGCTCAGGAGAGACCCAGTACTTC. The V call is TRBV5-1, the J call TRBJ2-5; D is ambiguous. With 5 bases removed from V and 4 bases from J, the gap between germline ends came to 12 bases. This CDR3 has 13 amino acids. CDR1 and CDR2 from the germline V gene are SGHRS and YFSETQ. The whole variable domain, remainder taken from reference TRBV5-1 and TRBJ2-5, is KAGVTQTPRYLIKTRGQQVTLSCSPISGHRSVSWYQQTPGQGLQFLFEYFSETQRNKGNFPGRFSGRQFSNSRSEMNVSTLELGDSALYLCASRLSSGETQYFGPGTRLLVL.

This clone turned up a few times. The genes are TRBV19 and TRBJ1-4; 9 nucleotides agree with TRBD1. Trimming took 5 bases from V and 5 from J; bases not matched to a gene: 6. Germline V gene lookup returns CDR1 LNHDA and CDR2 SQIVND (reference sequence). CDR3 length: 15 amino acids. DNA of the CDR3: TGTGCCAGTAGTCTCGCCGGGACAGGGAATGAAAAACTGTTTTTT. This encodes CASSLAGTGNEKLFF.

This chain uses TRBV6-5 with TRBJ2-7; 8 positions agree with TRBD2. Germline CDR1 MNHEY, CDR2 SVGAGI. The CDR3 is made up of 15 amino acids. J lost 3 bases, V lost 5 bases, and 9 bases had no gene match. DNA of the CDR3: TGTGCCAGCAGTGGCCCGGGGGCGGGAGGCTACGAGCAGTACTTC. It specifies CASSGPGAGGYEQYF.

This clone was seen only once. This chain uses TRBV18 with TRBJ1-4; D perhaps matches TRBD1 (5 bases). V was clipped by 0 bases and J by 6 bases, with 14 bases between them. The CDR3 has 16 amino acids. Germline V gives CDR1 KGHSH, CDR2 LQKENI. The CDR3 reads CASSPPGSGGDEKLFF. The CDR3 DNA reads as TGTGCCAGCTCACCACCGGGCTCGGGAGGGGATGAAAAACTGTTTTTT. Full variable domain (remainder filled in from reference TRBV18 and TRBJ1-4): NAGVMQNPRHLVRRRGQEARLRCSPMKGHSHVYWYRQLPEEGLKFMVYLQKENIIDESGMPKERFSAEFPKEGPSILRIQQVVRGDSAAYFCASSPPGSGGDEKLFFGSGTQLSVL.

This clone was seen repeatedly, ten times or more. The chain employs TRBV18 and TRBJ2-6, with D possibly matching TRBD2 (6 bases). Trimming took 3 bases from V and 1 from J, leaving 13 bases between them. This CDR3 region has 17 residues. Germline loops: CDR1 KGHSH, CDR2 LQKENI. CDR3 protein: CASSPVGLPSGANVLTF. CDR3 nucleotides: TGTGCCAGCTCACCGGTGGGACTTCCATCTGGGGCCAACGTCCTGACTTTC.

This clone appeared once. The chain has TRBV19 and TRBJ1-6, with 7 bases aligning to TRBD1. This CDR3 is 15 amino acids long. Germline assignment: CDR1 LNHDA and CDR2 SQIVND (reference sequence). J was trimmed by 9 bases and V by 5 bases; bases with no gene match: 10. CDR3 residues: CASSATEGAASPLHF. The DNA of the CDR3 is TGTGCCAGTAGTGCCACAGAGGGGGCCGCTTCACCCCTCCACTTT. The variable domain in full, completed from reference TRBV19 and TRBJ1-6, reads DGGITQSPKYLFRKEGQNVTLSCEQNLNHDAMYWYRQDPGQGLRLIYYSQIVNDFQKGDIAEGYSVSREKKESFPLTVTSAQKNPTAFYLCASSATEGAASPLHFGNGTRLTVT.

The genes are TRBV30 and TRBJ2-5; D not certain. Matching the DNA end better, TRBJ2-7 makes the J call doubtful. CDR1 is GTSNPN, CDR2 SVGIG, per germline (reference sequence). The CDR3 consists of 12 residues. CDR3 protein: CAWGSNRYEQYF. CDR3 DNA: TGTGCCTGGGGTAGTAACCGCTACGAGCAGTACTTC.

The chain combines TRBV7-3 with TRBJ2-1, with 7 bases fitting TRBD2. The length of the CDR3 is 13 residues. CDR1 and CDR2 from the germline V gene are SGHTA and FQGTGA. V gave up 5 bases and J gave up 10 bases; unmatched junction bases: 8. Written as DNA, the CDR3 is TGTGCCAGCAGCACCGGACTAGGGAACGAGCAGTTCTTC. It codes for CASSTGLGNEQFF.

This sequence joins TRBV5-6 and TRBJ2-7; TRBD1 is a possible D gene (6 bases). This CDR3 region has 14 residues. Germline lookup yields CDR1 SGHDT and CDR2 YYEEEE. V shed 6 bases and J shed 6 bases, with 19 bases lying between them. CDR3 DNA: TGTGCCAGCACCGCGGGCTGGGGGCGATCCGAGCAGTACTTC. It yields the protein CASTAGWGRSEQYF.

The rearrangement uses TRBV29-1 and TRBJ2-7; 9 bases match TRBD2. V was clipped by 7 bases and J by 5 bases; unmatched bases: 3. Germline lookup yields CDR1 SQVTM and CDR2 ANQGSEA. CDR3 length equals 11 residues. CDR3 residues: CSASGNHEQYF. DNA for the CDR3: TGCAGCGCTAGCGGGAACCACGAGCAGTACTTC.

V gene TRBV19 combines with J gene TRBJ1-2; D uncertain. This CDR3 is built from 11 residues. Germline values: CDR1 LNHDA, CDR2 SQIVND (reference sequence). The germline V and J ends were trimmed by 5 bases and 4 bases, with 5 bases remaining between them. The CDR3 bases are TGTGCCAGTAGTCCGGGCTATGGCTACACCTTC. It translates to CASSPGYGYTF.

The rearrangement uses TRBV7-8 and TRBJ2-7; TRBD1 matches 8 bases. Looked up from germline, CDR1 is SGHVS and CDR2 is FQNEAQ. The CDR3 has 15 amino acids. V lost 5 bases, J lost 3 bases, and 9 bases stayed unmatched. CDR3 loop: CASSGQGGRVYEQYF. DNA of the CDR3: TGTGCCAGCAGCGGACAGGGAGGCAGAGTCTACGAGCAGTACTTC.

The chain has TRBV6-5 and TRBJ1-5, with no clear D. Germline lookup yields CDR1 MNHEY and CDR2 SVGAGI. This CDR3 region has 15 residues. Trimming stripped 6 bases from V and 2 bases from J, with 14 bases between. The CDR3, as DNA: TGTGCCAGCAGAGGCGAGGGAGTCGGCAATCAGCCCCAGCATTTT. Amino acids: CASRGEGVGNQPQHF.

The V call is TRBV27, the J call TRBJ1-3; a weak D match, TRBD1 (5 bases). Germline V gives CDR1 MNHEY, CDR2 SMNVEV (reference sequence). The CDR3 extends over 17 amino acids. Trimming cost V 3 bases and J 0 bases, with 15 bases left between them. The CDR3 region has the DNA TGTGCCAGCAGTTTGGCCGGGACTTTAAGCTCTGGAAACACCATATATTTT. Protein: CASSLAGTLSSGNTIYF.

The chain uses TRBV30 and TRBJ1-3; D is ambiguous. Germline assignment: CDR1 GTSNPN and CDR2 SVGIG (reference sequence). The CDR3 extends over 12 amino acids. V was clipped by 8 bases and J by 0 bases, with 8 bases between them. CDR3 loop: CAADFSGNTIYF. The CDR3, as DNA: TGTGCCGCCGACTTCTCTGGAAACACCATATATTTT.